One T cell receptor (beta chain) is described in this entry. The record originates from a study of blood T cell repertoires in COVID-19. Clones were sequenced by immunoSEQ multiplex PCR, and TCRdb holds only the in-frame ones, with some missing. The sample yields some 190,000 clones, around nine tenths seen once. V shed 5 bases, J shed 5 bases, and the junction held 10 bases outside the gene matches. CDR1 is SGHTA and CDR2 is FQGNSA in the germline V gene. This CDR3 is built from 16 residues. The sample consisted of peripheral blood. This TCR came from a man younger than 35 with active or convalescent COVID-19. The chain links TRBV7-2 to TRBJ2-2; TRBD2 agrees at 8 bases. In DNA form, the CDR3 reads TGTGCCAGCAGCGCGACCGGGACTAGAAGGACCGGGGAGCTGTTTTTT. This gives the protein CASSATGTRRTGELFF.